The following is a T cell receptor (beta chain) sequence with its context. These data are taken from a study of blood T cell repertoires in COVID-19. Study details: Sample material is recorded as cDNA or gDNA derived from T cells, B-cell-depleted T cells, or PBMCs.

The method was immunoSEQ multiplex PCR; TCRdb's version includes in-frame clones alone and lacks a portion of them. The repertoire includes fewer than 250,000 clones, less than 85% of them detected once, and under 4% sits in the top ten. Ages ranged from about 18 to 89 years, with residence in 24 US areas. Cohorts were assigned according to the clinical history that participants reported. Among Cohort 3 donors, those recovered had two negative PCRs, clearance, or symptom resolution. Sequenced material: PBMCs or T cells enriched from blood (not recorded which). The TCR comes from a woman in her thirties who had recovered from COVID-19.

CDR3 loop: CASSLVQRGSFSTDTQYF. The CDR3 DNA is TGTGCCAGCAGCTTAGTCCAGCGGGGGAGTTTTAGCACAGATACGCAGTATTTT. The V gene is TRBV7-8, the J gene TRBJ2-3; 8 nucleotides line up with TRBD2. The CDR3 is made up of 18 amino acids. V gave up 1 base and J gave up 0 bases; unmatched junction bases: 9. Germline V lookup: CDR1 SGHVS, CDR2 FQNEAQ.